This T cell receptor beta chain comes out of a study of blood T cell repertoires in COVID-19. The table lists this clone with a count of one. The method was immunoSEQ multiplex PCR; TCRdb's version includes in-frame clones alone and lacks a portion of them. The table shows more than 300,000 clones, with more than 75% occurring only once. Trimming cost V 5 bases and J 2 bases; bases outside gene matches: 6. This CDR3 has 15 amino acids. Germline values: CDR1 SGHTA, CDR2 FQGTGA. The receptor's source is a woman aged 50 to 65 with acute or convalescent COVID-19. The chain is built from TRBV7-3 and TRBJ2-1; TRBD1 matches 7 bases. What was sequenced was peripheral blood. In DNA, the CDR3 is TGTGCCAGCAGCCCCGCAGGGGGACCCTACAATGAGCAGTTCTTC. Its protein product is CASSPAGGPYNEQFF.